These T cell receptor beta chains were read from a single sample in a study of radiation and T cells in renal cell carcinoma. TCRdb's copy holds only in-frame clones and misses some; the assay was immunoSEQ multiplex PCR. The sample lists about 130,000 clones; roughly 80% were seen once. The material sequenced was blood, taken from a patient whose treatment included radiotherapy and nephrectomy. These TCRs come from a woman aged 55-70 years with renal cell carcinoma. The CDR3 runs from the conserved cysteine through the conserved F or W.

>TRBV10-2
CASSRVADTQYF
>TRBV19
CASNSGGSDTQYF
>TRBV2
CASAQDGSNTGELFF
>TRBV7-2
CASSFKSTDTQYF
>TRBV9
CASSARTGDGYTF
>TRBV5-6
CASSPGQANYGYTF
>TRBV6-1
CASSEAGGRGEKLFF
>TRBV27
CATKDYSGANVLTF
>TRBV19
CASSIRQGARSQPQHF
>TRBV9
CASSASNNEKLFF
>TRBV10-3
CAISDGGSGYEQYF
>TRBV7-9
CASTSGGTWNEQFF
>TRBV5-1
CASRVGGSPDYEQYF
>TRBV16
CASRRSFDQPQHF
>TRBV5-6
CASSLDNTGELFF
>TRBV2
CASRDREETQYF
>TRBV5-6
CASSFLAGGETQYF
>TRBV27
CASSLSGGGSSYNEQFF
>TRBV7-9
CASSPQGEKLFF
>TRBV27
CASSLSIGGGVGKPQHF
>TRBV18
CASSPTVDTEAFF
>TRBV6-1
CASSEAGKRGEQFF
>TRBV10-3
CAIRETSGGGRDTQYF
>TRBV19
CASSPDREETQYF
>TRBV21-1
CASSTHSGRCYEQYF
>TRBV6-1
CANRQGRNNEQFF
>TRBV5-1
CASSTGQGSTEAFF
>TRBV5-1
CASSSGGWTGFEKLFF
>TRBV27
CASSLPLASANEQFF
>TRBV28
CASSLLQNTEAFF
>TRBV4-1
CASSHGRGTAFTGELFF
>TRBV4-1
CASSQGQEHYEQYF
>TRBV2
CASSEDDYFVRSNQPQHF
>TRBV5-5
CASSLSGETEAFF
>TRBV30
CAWRLAGGPGETQYF
>TRBV27
CASSPDQGTEQFF
>TRBV5-1
CASSAESSYNSPLHF
>TRBV7-9
CASSPADLYEQYF
>TRBV7-2
CASSLAGTGGVSTDTQYF
>TRBV6-5
CASCKGAGQPQHF
>TRBV7-3
CASSLTRAGRNTEAFF
>TRBV6-6
CASTSPRTQNTEAFF
>TRBV25-1
CASSESVKSNYGYTF
>TRBV4-3
CASSLTRLGEQYF
>TRBV9
CASSNSGTGWWETQYF